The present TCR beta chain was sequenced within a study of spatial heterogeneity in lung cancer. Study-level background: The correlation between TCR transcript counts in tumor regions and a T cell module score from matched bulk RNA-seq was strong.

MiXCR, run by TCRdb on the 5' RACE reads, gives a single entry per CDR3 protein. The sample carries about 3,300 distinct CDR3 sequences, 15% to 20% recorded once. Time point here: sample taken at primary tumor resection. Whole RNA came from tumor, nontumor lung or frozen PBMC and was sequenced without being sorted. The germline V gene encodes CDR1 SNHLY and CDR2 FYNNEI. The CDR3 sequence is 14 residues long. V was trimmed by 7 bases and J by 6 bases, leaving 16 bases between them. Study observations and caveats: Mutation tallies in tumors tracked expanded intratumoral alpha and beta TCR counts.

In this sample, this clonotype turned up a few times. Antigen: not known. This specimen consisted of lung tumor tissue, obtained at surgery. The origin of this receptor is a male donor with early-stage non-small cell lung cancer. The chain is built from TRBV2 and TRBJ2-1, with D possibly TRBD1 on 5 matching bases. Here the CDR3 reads CASMRTLMSNEQFF. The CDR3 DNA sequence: TGTGCCAGCATGAGGACACTAATGAGCAATGAGCAGTTCTTC.